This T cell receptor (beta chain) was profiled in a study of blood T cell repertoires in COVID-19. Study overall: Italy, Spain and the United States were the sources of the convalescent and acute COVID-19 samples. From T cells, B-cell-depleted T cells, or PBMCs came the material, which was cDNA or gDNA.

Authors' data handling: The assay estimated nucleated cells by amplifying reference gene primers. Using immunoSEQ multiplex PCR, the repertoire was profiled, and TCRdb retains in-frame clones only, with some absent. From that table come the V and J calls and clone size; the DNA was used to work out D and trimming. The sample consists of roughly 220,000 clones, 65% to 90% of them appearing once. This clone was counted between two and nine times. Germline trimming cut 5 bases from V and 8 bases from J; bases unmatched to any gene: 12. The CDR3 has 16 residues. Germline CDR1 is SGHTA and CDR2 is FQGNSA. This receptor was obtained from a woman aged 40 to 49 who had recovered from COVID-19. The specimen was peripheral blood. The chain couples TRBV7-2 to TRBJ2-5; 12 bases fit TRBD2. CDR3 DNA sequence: TGTGCCAGCAGCCCGGGGGCTAGCGGGGGGGCACGCACCCAGTACTTC. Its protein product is CASSPGASGGARTQYF.